The T cell receptor (beta chain) described here comes from a study of regulatory T cells in long-lasting Graves disease. Whole-study context: Graves' disease counted as persistent after over 5 years of antithyroid drugs with positive TSH receptor antibodies.

To make TCR beta libraries, researchers used iRepertoire HTBI primers and Arm-PCR of CDR3 regions. One entry per CDR3 protein, called by TCRdb with MiXCR from the multiplex PCR reads. Of under 350,000 distinct CDR3 sequences listed, 20% to 25% are singletons. Findings and caveats of the study: It was possible that the small sample size reduced accuracy. Persistent cases favored TRBV28, TRBJ1-2 and TRBJ2-5.

This CDR3 region has 13 residues. The V and J ends lost 3 bases and 4 bases, in that order; junction bases with no gene match: 6. The germline V gene has CDR1 DFQATT and CDR2 SNEGSKA (reference sequence). Remarks on this clonotype: Its antigen remains unidentified.

Regarding time point: persistent/refractory GD, antithyroid drugs over 5 years with positive TRAb. After RNA was extracted from PBMCs, the TCR library was made from it. This clonotype was obtained from a female donor with Graves disease. The material sequenced was peripheral blood mononuclear cells (PBMCs), taken when the disease was refractory, from a patient treated with antithyroid drugs. V is TRBV20-1 and J is TRBJ2-7, with TRBD1 matching over 7 bases. CDR3 region: CSASSGQEYEQYF. The CDR3 DNA reads as TGCAGTGCTAGCTCCGGACAGGAGTACGAGCAGTACTTC.